This paragraph reports one T cell receptor (beta chain). None of the glioblastoma patients had an isocitrate dehydrogenase mutation. PBMC were collected before vaccination, two weeks after the third vaccination, and at progression. This specimen belongs to a study of glioma-infiltrating T cells after dendritic cell vaccination. Overall study: Dendritic cell vaccine was injected intradermally three times, biweekly.

In germline, CDR1 is SGHVS, CDR2 FQNEAQ. The CDR3 sequence is 14 residues long. The V end was cut by 3 bases, the J end by 4 bases, with 12 bases between. Up to 2 ug genomic DNA was used for TCRB CDR3 amplification. Here immunoSEQ multiplex PCR was the method, and the copy in TCRdb shows in-frame clones only, minus some. The sample lists around 32,000 clones, roughly 90% seen once, with more than 2% in the top ten. The rearrangement joins TRBV7-8 to TRBJ1-1; D possibly corresponds to TRBD1 (5 bases). This sample comprised blood, obtained before dendritic cell vaccination. The receptor comes from a human donor with glioblastoma. CDR3 sequence (DNA): TGTGCCAGCAGCTTGGCCCAGGGATCCACTGAAGCTTTCTTT. This codes for CASSLAQGSTEAFF.